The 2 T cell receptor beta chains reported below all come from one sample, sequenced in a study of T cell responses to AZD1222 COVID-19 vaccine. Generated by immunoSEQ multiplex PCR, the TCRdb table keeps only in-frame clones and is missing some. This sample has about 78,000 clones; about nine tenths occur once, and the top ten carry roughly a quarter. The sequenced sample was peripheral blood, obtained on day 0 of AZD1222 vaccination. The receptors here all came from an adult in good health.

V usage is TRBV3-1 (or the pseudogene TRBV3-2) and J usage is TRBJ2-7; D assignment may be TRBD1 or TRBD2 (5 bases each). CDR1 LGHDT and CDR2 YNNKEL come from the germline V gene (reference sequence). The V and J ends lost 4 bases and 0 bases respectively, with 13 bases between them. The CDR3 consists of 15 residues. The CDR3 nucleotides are TGTGCCAGCAGCCCCCCGGGGACGGCCTCCTACGAGCAGTACTTC. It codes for CASSPPGTASYEQYF.

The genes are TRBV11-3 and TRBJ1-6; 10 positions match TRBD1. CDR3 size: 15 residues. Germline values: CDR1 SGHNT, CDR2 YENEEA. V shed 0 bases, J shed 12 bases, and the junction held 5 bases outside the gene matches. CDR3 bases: TGTGCCAGCAGCTTAGATGACAGGGGGCGAGAACCCCTCCACTTT. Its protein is CASSLDDRGREPLHF.